What follows are 8 T cell receptor beta chains derived from one specimen sequenced in a study of cytomegalovirus exposure and HLA in healthy donors. 60 Vbeta and 13 Jbeta primers were used in PCR. The repertoire was sequenced with immunoSEQ multiplex PCR; TCRdb's copy has only in-frame clones and lacks some. The profile covers roughly 100,000 clones, with approximately 79% appearing a single time and around 20% taken by the ten largest. Sequenced sample: PBMCs. These receptor sequences come from a woman aged 55 to 70 in good health and CMV-seropositive.

CDR3 region: CASSLDPVTDTQYF. As DNA, the CDR3 is TGTGCCAGCAGCTTAGACCCGGTCACAGATACGCAGTATTTT. The genes are TRBV7-6 and TRBJ2-3, with D hard to call. CDR1 SGHVS and CDR2 FNYEAQ come from the germline V gene. CDR3 size: 14 residues. V was pared by 1 base and J by 2 bases, with 7 bases between.

The genes are TRBV29-1 and TRBJ2-5; weak D call: TRBD1 (5 bases). V lost 7 bases, J lost 4 bases, and 19 bases lay in between. Germline V gives CDR1 SQVTM, CDR2 ANQGSEA. The CDR3 has 14 residues. The CDR3 DNA sequence: TGCAGCGCTGGTGGGGCAGGGCAGGGAGAGACCCAGTACTTC. It encodes CSAGGAGQGETQYF.

The genes are TRBV30 and TRBJ2-5; TRBD2 might be the D (5 bases). Trimming removed 5 bases from V and 5 bases from J, with 18 bases in between. The CDR3 consists of 14 residues. Per germline, CDR1 GTSNPN and CDR2 SVGIG (reference sequence). CDR3 region: CAWARLSDVETQYF. The CDR3 nucleotides read TGTGCCTGGGCTAGACTATCAGATGTGGAGACCCAGTACTTC.

The chain uses TRBV28 and TRBJ1-2, with unresolved D. The CDR3 extends over 11 amino acids. Trimming took 4 bases from V and 12 from J, leaving 12 bases between them. The germline gives CDR1 MDHEN, CDR2 SYDVKM. DNA for the CDR3: TGTGCCAGCAGTTCTCCCGGGGTGAACACCTTC. Amino acid sequence: CASSSPGVNTF.

The V and J genes are TRBV6-1 and TRBJ1-1; weak D call: TRBD1 (5 bases). The V and J ends lost 5 bases and 3 bases respectively, with 10 bases between them. Germline CDR1 is MNHNS and CDR2 is SASEGT. CDR3 length equals 13 residues. The DNA of the CDR3 is TGTGCCAGCAGTACCAAAGGGGACACTGAAGCTTTCTTT. It is translated as CASSTKGDTEAFF.

The chain combines TRBV5-1 with TRBJ2-7; 8 bases agree with TRBD1. Per the germline V gene, CDR1 is SGHRS and CDR2 is YFSETQ. This CDR3 is built from 14 residues. Trimming cost V 0 bases and J 5 bases; bases outside gene matches: 4. DNA for the CDR3: TGCGCCAGCAGCTTGGTTACAGGGGGTAACGAGCAGTACTTC. It encodes CASSLVTGGNEQYF.

This clone showed up just a few times. The chain uses TRBV28 and TRBJ2-3, with TRBD2 identical over 7 bases. CDR3 size: 15 residues. The ends lost 3 bases at V and 4 bases at J; junction bases unmatched: 7. Germline loops: CDR1 MDHEN, CDR2 SYDVKM. The CDR3 DNA is TGTGCCAGCAGTTTGTATAGGGGAGGGCCAGATACGCAGTATTTT. Translating it yields CASSLYRGGPDTQYF.

The chain joins TRBV5-5 to TRBJ1-5; tentatively, D is TRBD1 (5 bases). The CDR3 covers 15 residues. Germline assignment: CDR1 SGHKS and CDR2 YYEKEE (reference sequence). Trimming cost V 4 bases and J 7 bases, with 18 bases left between them. The DNA of the CDR3 is TGTGCCAGCAGCCCTTTTATAGGGGTTGGACAGCCCCAGCATTTT. It yields the protein CASSPFIGVGQPQHF. Supplemented by reference TRBV5-5 and TRBJ1-5, the full variable domain reads DAGVTQSPTHLIKTRGQQVTLRCSPISGHKSVSWYQQVLGQGPQFIFQYYEKEERGRGNFPDRFSARQFPNYSSELNVNALLLGDSALYLCASSPFIGVGQPQHFGDGTRLSIL.